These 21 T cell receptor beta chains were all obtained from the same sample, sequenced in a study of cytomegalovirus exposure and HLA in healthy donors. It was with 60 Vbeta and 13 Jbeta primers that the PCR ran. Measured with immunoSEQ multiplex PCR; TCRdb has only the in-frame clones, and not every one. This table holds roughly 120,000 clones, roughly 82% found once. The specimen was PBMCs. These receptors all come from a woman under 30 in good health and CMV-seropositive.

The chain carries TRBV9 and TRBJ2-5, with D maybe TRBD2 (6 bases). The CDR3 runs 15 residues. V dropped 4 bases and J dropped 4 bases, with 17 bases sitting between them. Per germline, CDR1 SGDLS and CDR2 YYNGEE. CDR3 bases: TGTGCCAGCAGCTCCAACGGACTACCAGCAGAGACCCAGTACTTC. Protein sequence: CASSSNGLPAETQYF.

The CDR3 DNA is TGTGCCAGCAGCCTCGAATCAGCGGGGAACTTACCCCTCAGCTCCTACGAGCAGTACTTC. Its translation: CASSLESAGNLPLSSYEQYF. V usage is TRBV21-1 and J usage is TRBJ2-7; the table's TRBD2 call for D was not verified on the DNA. TRBV21-1 is a pseudogene. CDR3 size: 20 residues.

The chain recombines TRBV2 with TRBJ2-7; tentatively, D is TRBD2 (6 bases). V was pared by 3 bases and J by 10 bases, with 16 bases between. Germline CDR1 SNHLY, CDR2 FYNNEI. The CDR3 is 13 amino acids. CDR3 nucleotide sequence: TGTGCCAGCAGTGAGGAGGGAGCGGCCCGACAGTACTTC. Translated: CASSEEGAARQYF.

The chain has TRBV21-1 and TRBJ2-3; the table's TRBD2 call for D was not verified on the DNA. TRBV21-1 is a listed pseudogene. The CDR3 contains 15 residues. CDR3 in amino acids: CASREGRGCTDTQYF. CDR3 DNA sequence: TGTGCCAGCCGAGAGGGTCGGGGATGCACAGATACGCAGTATTTT.

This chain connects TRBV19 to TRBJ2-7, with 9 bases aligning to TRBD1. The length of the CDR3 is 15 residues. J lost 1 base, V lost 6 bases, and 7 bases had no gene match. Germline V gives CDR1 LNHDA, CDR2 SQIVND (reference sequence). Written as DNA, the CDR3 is TGTGCCAGTAGCCACCGGGACAGGGCTTCCTACGAGCAGTACTTC. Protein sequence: CASSHRDRASYEQYF.

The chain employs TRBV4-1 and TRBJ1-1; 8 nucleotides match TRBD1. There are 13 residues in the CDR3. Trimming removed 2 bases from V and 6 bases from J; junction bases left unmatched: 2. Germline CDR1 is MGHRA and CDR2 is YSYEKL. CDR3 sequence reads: CASSQTGGAEAFF. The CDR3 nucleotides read TGCGCCAGCAGCCAAACAGGGGGGGCTGAAGCTTTCTTT.

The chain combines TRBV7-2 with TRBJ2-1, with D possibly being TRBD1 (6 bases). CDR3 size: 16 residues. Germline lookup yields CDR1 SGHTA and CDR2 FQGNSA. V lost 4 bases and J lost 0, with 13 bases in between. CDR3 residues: CASSSTGTNSYNEQFF. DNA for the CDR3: TGTGCCAGCAGCTCTACCGGGACAAACTCCTACAATGAGCAGTTCTTC.

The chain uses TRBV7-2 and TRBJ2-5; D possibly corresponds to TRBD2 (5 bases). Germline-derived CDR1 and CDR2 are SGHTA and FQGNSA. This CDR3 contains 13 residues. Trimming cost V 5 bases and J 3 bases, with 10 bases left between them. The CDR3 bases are TGTGCCAGCAGCCCCGGGATAAAAGAGACCCAGTACTTC. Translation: CASSPGIKETQYF.

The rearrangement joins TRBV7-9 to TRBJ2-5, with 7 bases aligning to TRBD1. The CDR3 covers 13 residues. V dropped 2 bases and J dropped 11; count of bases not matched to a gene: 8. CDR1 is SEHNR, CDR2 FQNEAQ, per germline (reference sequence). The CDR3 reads CASSLLTGREQYF. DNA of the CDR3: TGTGCCAGCAGCTTATTGACAGGGCGAGAGCAGTACTTC.

CDR3 bases: TGTGCCAGCAGTTCACAGGGGGCCGCTTACGAGCAGTACTTC. Amino acid sequence: CASSSQGAAYEQYF. The chain combines TRBV28 with TRBJ2-7, with 9 nucleotides matching TRBD1. This CDR3 region has 14 residues. CDR1 is MDHEN, CDR2 SYDVKM, per germline. V gave up 4 bases and J gave up 4 bases; unmatched junction bases: 5. Supplemented by reference TRBV28 and TRBJ2-7, the full variable domain reads DVKVTQSSRYLVKRTGEKVFLECVQDMDHENMFWYRQDPGLGLRLIYFSYDVKMKEKGDIPEGYSVSREKKERFSLILESASTNQTSMYLCASSSQGAAYEQYFGPGTRLTVT.

This CDR3 reads CASSPGTGVGYTF. The CDR3 region has the DNA TGTGCCAGCAGCCCCGGGACAGGGGTCGGCTACACCTTC. The rearrangement links TRBV7-3 to TRBJ1-2; 10 nucleotides align to TRBD1. Trimming removed 5 bases from V and 8 bases from J; junction bases left unmatched: 5. The germline V gene encodes CDR1 SGHTA and CDR2 FQGTGA. The CDR3 runs 13 residues.

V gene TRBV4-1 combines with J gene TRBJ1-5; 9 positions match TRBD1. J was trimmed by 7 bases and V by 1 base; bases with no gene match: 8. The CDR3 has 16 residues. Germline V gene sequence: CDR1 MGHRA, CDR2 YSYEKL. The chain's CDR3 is CASSQGGDREGQPQHF. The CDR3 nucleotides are TGCGCCAGCAGCCAAGGGGGGGACAGGGAAGGCCAGCCCCAGCATTTT.

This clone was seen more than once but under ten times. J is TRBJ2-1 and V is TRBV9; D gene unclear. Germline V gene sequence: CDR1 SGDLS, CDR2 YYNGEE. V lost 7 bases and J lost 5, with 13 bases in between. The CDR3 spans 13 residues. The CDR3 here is CASSRLDDNEQFF. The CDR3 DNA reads TGTGCCAGCTCCCGACTCGATGACAATGAGCAGTTCTTC.

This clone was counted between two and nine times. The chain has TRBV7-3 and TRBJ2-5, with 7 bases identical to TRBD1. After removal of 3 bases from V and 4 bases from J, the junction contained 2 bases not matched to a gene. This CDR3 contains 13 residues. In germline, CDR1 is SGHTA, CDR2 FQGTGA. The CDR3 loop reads CASSLGQRETQYF. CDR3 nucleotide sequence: TGTGCCAGCAGCTTGGGACAGAGAGAGACCCAGTACTTC.

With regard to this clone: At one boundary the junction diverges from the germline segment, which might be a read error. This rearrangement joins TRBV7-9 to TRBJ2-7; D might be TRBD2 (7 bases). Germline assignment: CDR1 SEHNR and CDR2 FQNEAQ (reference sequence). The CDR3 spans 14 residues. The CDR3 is CSSAGASGPYEQYF. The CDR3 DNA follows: TGTTCCAGTGCGGGGGCTTCGGGTCCCTACGAGCAGTACTTC.

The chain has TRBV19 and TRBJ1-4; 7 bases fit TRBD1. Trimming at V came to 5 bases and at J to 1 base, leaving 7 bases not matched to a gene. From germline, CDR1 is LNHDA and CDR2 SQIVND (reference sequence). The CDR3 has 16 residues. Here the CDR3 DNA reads TGTGCCAGTAGTGTGACAGGGTATGGAACTAATGAAAAACTGTTTTTT. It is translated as CASSVTGYGTNEKLFF.

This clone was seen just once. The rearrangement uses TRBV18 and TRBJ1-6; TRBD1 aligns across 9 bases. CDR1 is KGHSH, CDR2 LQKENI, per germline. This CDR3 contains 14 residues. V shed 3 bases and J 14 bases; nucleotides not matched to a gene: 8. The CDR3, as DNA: TGTGCCAGCTCACCTCGGACAGGGGAAGGGGCCCTCCACTTT. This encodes CASSPRTGEGALHF.

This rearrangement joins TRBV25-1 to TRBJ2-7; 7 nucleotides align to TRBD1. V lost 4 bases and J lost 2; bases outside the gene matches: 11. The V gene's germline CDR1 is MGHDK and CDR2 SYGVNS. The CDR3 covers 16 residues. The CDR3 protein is CASSGRDRGTTYEQYF. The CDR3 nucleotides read TGTGCCAGCAGTGGCCGGGACAGAGGAACAACCTACGAGCAGTACTTC.

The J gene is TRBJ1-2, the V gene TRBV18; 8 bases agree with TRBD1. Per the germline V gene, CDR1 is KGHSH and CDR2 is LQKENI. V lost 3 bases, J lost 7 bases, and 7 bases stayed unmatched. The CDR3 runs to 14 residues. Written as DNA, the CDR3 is TGTGCCAGCTCACCGGGGTCGCAGGGGGCTGGCTACACCTTC. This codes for CASSPGSQGAGYTF.

The CDR3 sequence is CSVGGQGAFF. The CDR3 DNA sequence: TGCAGCGTTGGGGGACAAGGCGCTTTCTTT. V gene TRBV29-1 combines with J gene TRBJ1-1, with D tentatively TRBD1 (6 bases). V lost 4 bases to trimming and J lost 11 bases, with 11 bases between them. The CDR3 is 10 amino acids. Germline loops: CDR1 SQVTM, CDR2 ANQGSEA.

DNA of the CDR3: TGTGCCAGCTCACCCCAGGGGGCAGTTGTTGGGGCCAACGTCCTGACTTTC. Amino acid sequence: CASSPQGAVVGANVLTF. The chain recombines TRBV18 with TRBJ2-6; 8 nucleotides match TRBD1. With 3 bases clipped from V and 3 bases from J, the junction kept 7 bases outside the gene matches. From germline, CDR1 is KGHSH and CDR2 LQKENI. CDR3 size: 17 residues.